The subject of this entry is one T cell receptor (beta chain). Its antigen is not yet known. No much larger clonotype is one base removed from it; base qualities were not supplied. RNA was extracted using the RNeasy kit, and about 0.45 to 1 ug of the RNA was reverse transcribed with random hexamers. TCR beta CDR3 regions were amplified with the immunoSEQ multiplex PCR assay covering 54 Vbeta and 13 Jbeta segments. PCR amplification bias was corrected using a synthetic template baseline for primer optimization and computational correction. From the authors' description of their analysis: Reads were annotated to V, D and J genes per IMGT and analyzed with immunoSEQ Analyzer, keeping only productive sequences. Clonality was calculated as one minus the Shannon entropy normalized by log2 of the number of productive unique sequences. For each patient and control, public and private clones were evaluated within the 100 most prevalent clones. Clones were defined as Susac-specific when absent from the healthy and MS cohorts, from 1052 published viral clones and from other ImmuneACCESS disease sequences. The raw public reads went through TCRdb reprocessing: fastp at Q25, MiXCR clone calling, in-frame beta chains kept. Every distinct CDR3 protein forms one entry, paired with its most common genes and DNA. The V and J calls come from TCRdb's annotation, not from the publication. The sample data list about 110,000 distinct CDR3 sequences, and about 96% of these were observed just once. In total, the top ten clones hold about 0.095% of the sample.

This record belongs to a study of CD8 T cells in Susac syndrome (dated by TCRdb to between 2018 and 2021). Broadly, across the study: Repertoire sequencing was used to test whether CD8+ T cell activation and differentiation in Susac syndrome was antigen driven.

Peripheral blood CD8+ and CD4+ T cells from healthy donors, Susac syndrome patients and multiple sclerosis patients were profiled by high-throughput TCR beta sequencing. The healthy donors served as controls matched for age and sex. CD8+ TEMRA cells were enriched by FACS, while bulk CD8+ and CD4+ T cells were purified by magnetic negative isolation. Blood was drawn into EDTA tubes, processed within 24 hours, and PBMCs were isolated by density gradient centrifugation. PBMCs intended for TCR sequencing were cryopreserved in liquid nitrogen and were subsequently thawed in a 37 degrees C water bath. The sorted or isolated CD4+, CD8+ and CD8+ TEMRA cells reached a purity of at least 90%. Summary of the overall study and its limitations: The number of individuals in the TCR sequencing and HLA analysis was recognized as being relatively small.

The sequencing input was CD4+ T cells from PBMCs. This clonotype was obtained from a human donor in good health.

CDR3 reads: CASSLTLNTEAFF. DNA sequence: TGTGCCAGCAGTTTGACTCTGAACACTGAAGCTTTCTTT. The chain joins TRBV12-3 or TRBV12-4 to TRBJ1-1; no D gene is confidently identified. Reading from cysteine to phenylalanine, the CDR3 counts 13 amino acids. The DNA shown is the 39-base CDR3, in frame from base 1. V was cut back by 3 bases and J by 0 bases, leaving a gap of 5 bases between them.